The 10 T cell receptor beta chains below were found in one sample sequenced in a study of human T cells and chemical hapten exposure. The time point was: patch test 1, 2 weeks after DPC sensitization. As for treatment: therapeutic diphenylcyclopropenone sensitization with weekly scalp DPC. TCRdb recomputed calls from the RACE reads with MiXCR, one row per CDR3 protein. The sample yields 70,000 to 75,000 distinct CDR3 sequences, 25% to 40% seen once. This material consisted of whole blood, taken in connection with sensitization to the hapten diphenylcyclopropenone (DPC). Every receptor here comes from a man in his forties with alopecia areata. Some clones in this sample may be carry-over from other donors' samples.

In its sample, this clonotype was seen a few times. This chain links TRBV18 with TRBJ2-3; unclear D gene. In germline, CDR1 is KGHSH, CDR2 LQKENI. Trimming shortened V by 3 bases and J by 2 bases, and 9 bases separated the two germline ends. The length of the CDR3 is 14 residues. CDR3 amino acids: CASSPDADTDTQYF. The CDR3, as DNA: TGTGCCAGCTCACCCGACGCCGACACAGATACGCAGTATTTT.

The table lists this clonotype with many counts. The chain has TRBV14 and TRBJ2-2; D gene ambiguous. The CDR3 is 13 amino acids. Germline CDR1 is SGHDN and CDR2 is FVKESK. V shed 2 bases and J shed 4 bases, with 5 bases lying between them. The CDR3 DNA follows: TGTGCCAGCAGCCAACAAACCACCGGGGAGCTGTTTTTT. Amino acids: CASSQQTTGELFF.

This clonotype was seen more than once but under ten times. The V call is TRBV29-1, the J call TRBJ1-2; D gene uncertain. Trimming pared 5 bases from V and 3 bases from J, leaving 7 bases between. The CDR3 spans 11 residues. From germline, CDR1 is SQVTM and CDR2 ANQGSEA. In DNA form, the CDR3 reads TGCAGCGTTTACGTGGACTATGGCTACACCTTC. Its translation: CSVYVDYGYTF. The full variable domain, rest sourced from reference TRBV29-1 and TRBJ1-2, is SAVISQKPSRDICQRGTSLTIQCQVDSQVTMMFWYRQQPGQSLTLIATANQGSEATYESGFVIDKFPISRPNLTFSTLTVSNMSPEDSSIYLCSVYVDYGYTFGSGTRLTVV.

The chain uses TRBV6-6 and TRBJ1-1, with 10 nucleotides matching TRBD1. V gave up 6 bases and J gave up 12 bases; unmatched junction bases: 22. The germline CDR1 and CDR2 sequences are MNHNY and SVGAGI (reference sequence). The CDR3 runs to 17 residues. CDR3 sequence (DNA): TGTGCCAGCAGCTCCGGGACAGGGGTGCTTAGGGGACACTCGACTTTCTTT. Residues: CASSSGTGVLRGHSTFF.

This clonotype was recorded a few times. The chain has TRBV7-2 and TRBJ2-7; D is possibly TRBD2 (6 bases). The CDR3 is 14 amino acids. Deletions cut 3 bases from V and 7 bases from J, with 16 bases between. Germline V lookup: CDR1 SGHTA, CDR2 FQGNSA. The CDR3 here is CASSFSGSLREQYF. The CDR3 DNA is TGTGCCAGCAGCTTTTCCGGGAGCCTACGAGAGCAGTACTTC.

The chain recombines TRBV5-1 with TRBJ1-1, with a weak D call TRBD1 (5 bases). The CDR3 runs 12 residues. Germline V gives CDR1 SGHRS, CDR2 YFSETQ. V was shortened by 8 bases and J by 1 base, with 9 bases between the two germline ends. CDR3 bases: TGCGCCAGTGGACATGAGAACACTGAAGCTTTCTTT. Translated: CASGHENTEAFF.

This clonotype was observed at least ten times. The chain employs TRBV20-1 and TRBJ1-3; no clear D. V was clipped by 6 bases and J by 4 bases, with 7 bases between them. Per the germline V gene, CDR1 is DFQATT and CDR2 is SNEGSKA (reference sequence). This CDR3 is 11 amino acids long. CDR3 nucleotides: TGCAGTGCCCAGGTCGGAAACACCATATATTTT. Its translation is CSAQVGNTIYF.

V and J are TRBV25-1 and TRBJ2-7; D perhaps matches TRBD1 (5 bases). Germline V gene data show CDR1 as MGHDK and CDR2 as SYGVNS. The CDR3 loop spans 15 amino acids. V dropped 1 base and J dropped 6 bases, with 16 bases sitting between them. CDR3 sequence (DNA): TGTGCCAGCAGTGAATCACAGTGGACATCGGTCGAGCAGTACTTC. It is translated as CASSESQWTSVEQYF.

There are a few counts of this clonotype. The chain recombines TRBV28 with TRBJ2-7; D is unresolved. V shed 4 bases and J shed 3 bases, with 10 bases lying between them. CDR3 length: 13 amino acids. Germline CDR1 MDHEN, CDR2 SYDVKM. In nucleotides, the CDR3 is TGTGCCAGCAGTTCACCGGACGGCTACGAGCAGTACTTC. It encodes CASSSPDGYEQYF. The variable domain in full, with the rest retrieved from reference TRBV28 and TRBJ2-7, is DVKVTQSSRYLVKRTGEKVFLECVQDMDHENMFWYRQDPGLGLRLIYFSYDVKMKEKGDIPEGYSVSREKKERFSLILESASTNQTSMYLCASSSPDGYEQYFGPGTRLTVT.

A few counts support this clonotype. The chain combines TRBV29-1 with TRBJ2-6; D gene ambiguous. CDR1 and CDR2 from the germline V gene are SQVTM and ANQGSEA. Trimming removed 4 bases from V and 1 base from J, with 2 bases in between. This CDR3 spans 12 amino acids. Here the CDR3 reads CSVASGANVLTF. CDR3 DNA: TGCAGCGTTGCGTCTGGGGCCAACGTCCTGACTTTC.